These 3 T cell receptor beta chains were all obtained from the same sample, sequenced in a study of T cell repertoires in cytomegalovirus infection. MiXCR, run by TCRdb on the reads, gives a single entry per CDR3 protein. The sample contains about 680,000 distinct CDR3 sequences, approximately 24% of which appear only once. The sequenced sample was CD8+ T cells from PBMCs. These receptors were collected from a human donor in good health (CMV status not recorded). Some clones in this sample may be carry-over from other donors' samples.

This clonotype was picked up many times. The chain recombines TRBV7-2 with TRBJ2-2; the D is unclear. The germline V and J ends were trimmed by 7 bases and 4 bases, with 4 bases remaining between them. The germline V gene has CDR1 SGHTA and CDR2 FQGNSA. CDR3 length equals 11 residues. CDR3 DNA: TGTGCCAGCACCTTCACCGGGGAGCTGTTTTTT. Protein product: CASTFTGELFF. The full variable domain, with the rest looked up from reference TRBV7-2 and TRBJ2-2, is GAGVSQSPSNKVTEKGKDVELRCDPISGHTALYWYRQSLGQGLEFLIYFQGNSAPDKSGLPSDRFSAERTGGSVSTLTIQRTQQEDSAVYLCASTFTGELFFGEGSRLTVL.

This clonotype was observed a handful of times. The CDR3 sequence: CASSQRGDYEQYV. CDR3 DNA: TGTGCCAGCAGCCAGCGGGGGGATTACGAGCAGTACGTC. The gene calls are TRBV14 and TRBJ2-7, with TRBD2 matching 8 bases. Germline lookup yields CDR1 SGHDN and CDR2 FVKESK. This CDR3 is 13 amino acids long. The V and J ends lost 3 bases and 4 bases, in that order; junction bases with no gene match: 2.

A note on this clonotype: A single base separates this from a much larger clone, so it may be a read error. The genes are TRBV9 and TRBJ2-1; no firm D call. This CDR3 has 15 residues. Trimming removed 3 bases at V and 0 bases at J, with 10 bases between. Germline assignment: CDR1 SGDLS and CDR2 YYNGEE. This CDR3 is CASSAIMSSYNEQFF. The DNA for the CDR3 is TGTGCCAGCAGCGCGATTATGAGCTCCTACAATGAGCAGTTCTTC.